The present TCR beta chain was sequenced within a study of blood T cell repertoires in COVID-19. At the level of the study: Sources were T cells, B-cell-depleted T cells, or PBMCs; the material itself was cDNA or gDNA.

V shed 0 bases and J shed 3 bases, with 9 bases lying between them. CDR3 length: 14 amino acids. Germline V gene lookup returns CDR1 SGDLS and CDR2 YYNGEE. Some clones are missing from TCRdb's copy, which holds only in-frame ones; the method was immunoSEQ multiplex PCR. The sample has 200,000 to 250,000 clones, 87% seen once. Cohorts were determined from participant-reported clinical history. Two consecutive negative NP/OP PCR tests, clearance, or resolved symptoms defined Cohort 3 recovery. The material sequenced was PBMCs or T cells enriched from blood (not recorded which). This sequence joins TRBV9 and TRBJ1-1; no clear D gene. The sequence was collected from a man aged 25-45 years who had recovered from COVID-19. CDR3 amino acids: CASSVDPGYTEAFF. The CDR3 coding sequence is TGTGCCAGCAGCGTAGATCCAGGCTACACTGAAGCTTTCTTT.